The entry below gives a single TCR beta chain sequence along with its context. Clones were sequenced by immunoSEQ multiplex PCR, and TCRdb holds only the in-frame ones, with some missing. Counted here are around 120,000 clones, about 88% occurring once; the ten biggest clones make up approximately 15%. Germline CDR1 is MNHEY and CDR2 is SMNVEV (reference sequence). V lost 5 bases, J lost 1 base, and 11 bases lay in between. This CDR3 has 14 residues. The data belong to a study of PD-1 blockade in mismatch repair-deficient tumors. Looking at the study overall: All were previously treated, progressing patients with around 12 mismatch repair-deficient cancer types.

Every patient had mismatch repair deficiency by PCR or immunohistochemistry. The TCR-sequenced patients were a few responders to pembrolizumab. The receptor was isolated from an adult with mismatch repair-deficient cancer. This material consisted of peripheral blood, taken 44 weeks after starting pembrolizumab. The V gene is TRBV27, the J gene TRBJ2-5, with no clear D. This CDR3 is CASSGLVGQETQYF. CDR3 coding DNA: TGTGCCAGCAGTGGGCTGGTAGGCCAAGAGACCCAGTACTTC.